Detailed here is one TCR beta chain. Its cognate antigen is unknown. Primers: 60 Vbeta forward and 13 Jbeta reverse. Measured with immunoSEQ multiplex PCR; TCRdb has only the in-frame clones, and not every one. The sample has about 160,000 clones; 60% to 70% are singletons. The data originate from a study of cytomegalovirus exposure and HLA in healthy donors. Study-wide context: Among some 400 genotyped donors, approximately 80% fell in the Caucasian-associated ancestry cluster.

Study-wide points: Rarity held for most TCR sequences, but there were some public TCRs that occurred in many donors. Accurate prediction of most subjects' HLA-A and HLA-B alleles from TCR beta sequences was reported.

Germline V gene lookup returns CDR1 MNHEY and CDR2 SMNVEV (reference sequence). The CDR3 is made up of 16 amino acids. V was pared by 3 bases and J by 4 bases, with 6 bases of the junction left unmatched. The TCR was taken from a woman aged 60-70 years in good health and CMV-seropositive. Material for sequencing was PBMCs. The V gene is TRBV27, the J gene TRBJ1-3; 10 positions match TRBD1. The chain's CDR3 is CASSLRQGARGNTIYF. Here the CDR3 DNA reads TGTGCCAGCAGTTTGAGACAGGGGGCGCGAGGAAACACCATATATTTT.